The present entry profiles one T cell receptor (beta chain) with its context. Antigen: not known. The entirety of the isolated RNA underwent reverse transcription, so expressed TCRB transcripts were sequenced. This table comes from immunoSEQ multiplex PCR, and its TCRdb copy is limited to in-frame clones, with some not included. The sample has more than 300,000 clones, roughly 15% seen once. The sample comes from a study of beta chain features in type 1 diabetes. Overall study results and limits: For Type 1 diabetes patients, all four CD4+ subsets carried TCRB CDR3s that were moderately but significantly shorter.

This CDR3 spans 17 amino acids. Germline CDR1 is KGHSH and CDR2 is LQKENI. With 3 bases clipped from V and 4 bases from J, the junction kept 14 bases outside the gene matches. The sequencing input was naive CD4+ T cells from blood. The chain employs TRBV18 and TRBJ2-5; TRBD2 matches at 7 bases. The clonotype originates from a woman between 18 and 30 years old in good health. CDR3 amino acids: CASSPSRLGGIGETQYF. As DNA, the CDR3 is TGTGCCAGCTCACCCTCCAGACTGGGGGGGATCGGAGAGACCCAGTACTTC.